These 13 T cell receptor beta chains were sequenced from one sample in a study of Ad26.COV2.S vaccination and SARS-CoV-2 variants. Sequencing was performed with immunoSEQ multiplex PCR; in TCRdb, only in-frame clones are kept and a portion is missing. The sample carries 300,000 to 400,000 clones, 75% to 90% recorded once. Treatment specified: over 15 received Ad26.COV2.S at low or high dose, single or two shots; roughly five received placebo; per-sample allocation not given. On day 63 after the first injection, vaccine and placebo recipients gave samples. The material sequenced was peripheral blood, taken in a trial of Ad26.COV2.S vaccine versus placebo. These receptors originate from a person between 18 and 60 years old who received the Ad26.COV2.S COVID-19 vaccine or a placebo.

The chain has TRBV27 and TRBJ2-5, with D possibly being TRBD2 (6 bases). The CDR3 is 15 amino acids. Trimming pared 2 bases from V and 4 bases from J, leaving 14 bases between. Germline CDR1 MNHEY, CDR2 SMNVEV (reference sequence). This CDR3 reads CASSLGQAGSETQYF. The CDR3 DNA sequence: TGTGCCAGCAGTTTAGGGCAGGCGGGGTCAGAGACCCAGTACTTC.

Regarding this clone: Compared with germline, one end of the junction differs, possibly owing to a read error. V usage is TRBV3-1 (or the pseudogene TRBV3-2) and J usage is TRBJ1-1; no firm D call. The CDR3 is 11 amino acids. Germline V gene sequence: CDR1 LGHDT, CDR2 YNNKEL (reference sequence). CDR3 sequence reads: CASSQDRRVVF. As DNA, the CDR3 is TGTGCCAGCAGCCAGGACCGCCGCGTTGTTTTC.

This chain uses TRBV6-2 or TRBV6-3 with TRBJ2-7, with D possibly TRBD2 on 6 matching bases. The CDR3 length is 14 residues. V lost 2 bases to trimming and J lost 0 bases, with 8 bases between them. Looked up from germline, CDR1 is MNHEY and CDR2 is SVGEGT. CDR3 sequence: CASSYGGDSYEQYF. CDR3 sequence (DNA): TGTGCCAGCAGTTACGGCGGGGACTCCTACGAGCAGTACTTC.

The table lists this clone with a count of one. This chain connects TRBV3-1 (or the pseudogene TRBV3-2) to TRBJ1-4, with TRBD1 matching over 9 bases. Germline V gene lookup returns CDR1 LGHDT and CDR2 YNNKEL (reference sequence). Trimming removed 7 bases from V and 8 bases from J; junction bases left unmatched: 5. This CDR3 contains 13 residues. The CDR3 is CASTRQGEEKLFF. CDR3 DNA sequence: TGTGCCAGCACACGACAGGGGGAAGAAAAACTGTTTTTT.

The CDR3 DNA is TGTGCCAGCAGCCAAGCTAATGAGCAGTTCTTC. Encoded protein: CASSQANEQFF. The chain combines TRBV3-1 (or the pseudogene TRBV3-2) with TRBJ2-1; D gene unclear. This CDR3 is 11 amino acids long. Trimming removed 1 base at V and 7 bases at J, with 2 bases between. From germline, CDR1 is LGHDT and CDR2 YNNKEL (reference sequence).

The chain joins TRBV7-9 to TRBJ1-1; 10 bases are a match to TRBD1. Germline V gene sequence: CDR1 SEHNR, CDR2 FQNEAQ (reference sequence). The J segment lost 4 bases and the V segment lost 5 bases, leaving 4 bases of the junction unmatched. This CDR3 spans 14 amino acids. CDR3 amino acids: CASSPGQGGTEAFF. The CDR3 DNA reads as TGTGCCAGCAGCCCCGGACAGGGGGGCACTGAAGCTTTCTTT.

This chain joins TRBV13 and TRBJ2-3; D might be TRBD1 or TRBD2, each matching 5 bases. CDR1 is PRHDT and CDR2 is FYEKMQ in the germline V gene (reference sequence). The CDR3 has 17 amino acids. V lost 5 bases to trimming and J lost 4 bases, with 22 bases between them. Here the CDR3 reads CASSAMGFREKADTQYF. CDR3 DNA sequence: TGTGCCAGCAGCGCCATGGGCTTCAGGGAGAAGGCAGATACGCAGTATTTT.

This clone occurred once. The CDR3 region has the DNA TGTGCCAGCTCACCCATGGGTGAATTTGAAGCTTTCTTT. Amino acids: CASSPMGEFEAFF. The chain combines TRBV18 with TRBJ1-1; no firm D call. The CDR3 has 13 amino acids. With 3 bases removed from V and 7 bases from J, the gap between germline ends came to 12 bases. Germline CDR1 KGHSH, CDR2 LQKENI.

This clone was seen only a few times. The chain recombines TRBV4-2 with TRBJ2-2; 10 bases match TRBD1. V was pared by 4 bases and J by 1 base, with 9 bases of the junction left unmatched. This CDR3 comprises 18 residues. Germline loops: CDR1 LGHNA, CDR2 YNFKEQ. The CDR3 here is CASSPWTGGDKNTGELFF. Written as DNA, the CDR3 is TGTGCCAGCAGCCCCTGGACAGGGGGTGACAAGAACACCGGGGAGCTGTTTTTT.

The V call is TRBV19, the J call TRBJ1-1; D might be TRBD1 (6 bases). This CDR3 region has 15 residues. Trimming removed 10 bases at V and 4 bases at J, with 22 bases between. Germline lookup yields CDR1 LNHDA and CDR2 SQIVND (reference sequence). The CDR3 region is CATLGVGGSGTEAFF. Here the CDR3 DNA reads TGTGCCACCTTGGGGGTGGGGGGCTCGGGCACTGAAGCTTTCTTT. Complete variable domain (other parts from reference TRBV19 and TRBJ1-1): DGGITQSPKYLFRKEGQNVTLSCEQNLNHDAMYWYRQDPGQGLRLIYYSQIVNDFQKGDIAEGYSVSREKKESFPLTVTSAQKNPTAFYLCATLGVGGSGTEAFFGQGTRLTVV.

CDR3 bases: TGTGCCAGCAGTGTTGGCCCCAGGACGGAAAGCTCTGGAAACACCATATATTTT. This gives the protein CASSVGPRTESSGNTIYF. The chain is built from TRBV2 and TRBJ1-3; no clear D. Germline V CDR1 and CDR2: SNHLY, FYNNEI. This CDR3 has 18 amino acids. The germline V and J ends were trimmed by 4 bases and 0 bases, with 19 bases remaining between them.

In nucleotides, the CDR3 is TGCGCCAGCAGCTTGGTCGCAGGTACCCCAATAAGTGAAGCTTTCTTT. Translation: CASSLVAGTPISEAFF. V is TRBV5-1 and J is TRBJ1-1; D is uncertain. Trimming removed 0 bases from V and 7 bases from J, with 19 bases in between. The CDR3 length is 16 residues. The V gene's germline CDR1 is SGHRS and CDR2 YFSETQ.

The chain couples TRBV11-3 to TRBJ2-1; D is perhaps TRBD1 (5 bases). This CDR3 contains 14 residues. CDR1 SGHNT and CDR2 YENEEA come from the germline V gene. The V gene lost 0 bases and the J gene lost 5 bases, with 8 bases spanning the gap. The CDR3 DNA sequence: TGTGCCAGCAGCTTAGACCAGACAGACAATGAGCAGTTCTTC. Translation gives CASSLDQTDNEQFF.